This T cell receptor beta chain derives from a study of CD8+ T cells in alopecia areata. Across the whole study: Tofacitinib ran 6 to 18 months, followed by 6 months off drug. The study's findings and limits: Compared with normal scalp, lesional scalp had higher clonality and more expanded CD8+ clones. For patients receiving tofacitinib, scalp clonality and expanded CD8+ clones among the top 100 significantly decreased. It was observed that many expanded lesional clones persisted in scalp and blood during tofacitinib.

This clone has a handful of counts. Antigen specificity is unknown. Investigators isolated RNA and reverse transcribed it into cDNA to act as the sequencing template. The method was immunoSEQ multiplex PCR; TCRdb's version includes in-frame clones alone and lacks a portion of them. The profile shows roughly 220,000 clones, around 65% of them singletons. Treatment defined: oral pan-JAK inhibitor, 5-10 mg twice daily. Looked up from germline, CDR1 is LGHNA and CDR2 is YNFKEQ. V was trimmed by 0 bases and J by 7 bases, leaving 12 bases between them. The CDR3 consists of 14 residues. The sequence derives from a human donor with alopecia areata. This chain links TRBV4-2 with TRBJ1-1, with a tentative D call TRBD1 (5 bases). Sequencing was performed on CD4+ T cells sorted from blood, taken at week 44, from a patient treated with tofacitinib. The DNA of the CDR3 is TGTGCCAGCAGCCAAGATTTGGGACCGTATGAAGCTTTCTTT. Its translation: CASSQDLGPYEAFF.